The rows below give T cell receptor beta chains drawn from one sample of a study of siplizumab effects on memory and regulatory T cells. These receptors lack a known antigen. The assay was immunoSEQ multiplex PCR, and TCRdb's table has in-frame clones only and misses some. Of over 10,000 clones in the sample, about 40% were seen once. The specimen sequenced was CFSE-low (dividing) CD8+ T cells sorted from an allogeneic mixed lymphocyte reaction. These receptors were collected from a human donor in good health; the cells came from an allogeneic mixed lymphocyte reaction. Each CDR3 is given with its conserved first and last residue. D genes are given only for firm matches. Rows give clone size only sometimes, using once, few, many, or a class for an expanded clone.

TGTGCCAGCAGTTTATGGACAGGGTACCACGAGCAGTACTTC,CASSLWTGYHEQYF,TRBJ2-7,TRBV27,few,TRBD1
TGTGCCAGCAGCCCCGGGACTAGCGGGGGTCTCACAGATACGCAGTATTTT,CASSPGTSGGLTDTQYF,TRBJ2-3,TRBV7-3,-,TRBD2
TGTGCCAGCAGTTACATAGCGGGAGTAGGCAATGAGCAGTTCTTC,CASSYIAGVGNEQFF,TRBJ2-1,TRBV6-5,-,TRBD2
TGTGCCAGCAGCTCCAATGGGGGCTACACCTTC,CASSSNGGYTF,TRBJ1-2,TRBV11-1,-,-
TGTGCCAGCAGCATGACAGGGGGCAAAGAGACCCAGTACTTC,CASSMTGGKETQYF,TRBJ2-5,TRBV7-2,medium-sized,TRBD1
TGTGCCAGCAGTTCATCCGGACAGTACTACGAGCAGTACTTC,CASSSSGQYYEQYF,TRBJ2-7,TRBV27,-,-
TGCGCCAGCTCAAAGGGGGTAGCGGGGAGTGAGGCGCAGTATTTT,CASSKGVAGSEAQYF,TRBJ2-3,TRBV10-1,-,TRBD2
TGTGCCAGTAGTCCCAGCTCCGGGACTAGCGTAAAATCCTACAATGAGCAGTTCTTC,CASSPSSGTSVKSYNEQFF,TRBJ2-1,TRBV19,-,TRBD2
TGTGCCAGCTCACCAACTAGCGGGGGTCGAGATGAGCAGTTCTTC,CASSPTSGGRDEQFF,TRBJ2-1,TRBV18,few,TRBD2
TGTGCCAGCAGCTCCCTACTCCTCTACAATGAGCAGTTCTTC,CASSSLLLYNEQFF,TRBJ2-1,TRBV11-2,-,-
TGTGCCAGCAGTTTAGGGTCATACAATGAGCAGTTCTTC,CASSLGSYNEQFF,TRBJ2-1,TRBV27,-,-
TGTGCCAGCAGCCAAAACACACGCTTGGGGACCTACGAGCAGTACTTC,CASSQNTRLGTYEQYF,TRBJ2-7,TRBV4-2,-,-
TGTGCCAGTAGTGTGCTCATGGGGGGAGACACAGATACGCAGTATTTT,CASSVLMGGDTDTQYF,TRBJ2-3,TRBV19,-,-
TGTGCCAGCAGTTTAAGTCCGGGAGTAGGCTACGAGCAGTACTTC,CASSLSPGVGYEQYF,TRBJ2-7,TRBV27,-,-
TGCAGCGTTGTTAGTATGTATGAGCAGTTCTTC,CSVVSMYEQFF,TRBJ2-1,TRBV29-1,medium-sized,-
TGCGCCAGCAGCCAAGGAGTTGTGGAGGGAGGGACCTACGAGCAGTACTTC,CASSQGVVEGGTYEQYF,TRBJ2-7,TRBV4-3,-,TRBD2
TGTGCCAGCAAACGGAGCGGTACATACTACGAGCAGTACTTC,CASKRSGTYYEQYF,TRBJ2-7,TRBV27,-,-
TGTGCCAGCAGCTTAGCAGGGTGGGGTCGCGAGCAGTACTTC,CASSLAGWGREQYF,TRBJ2-7,TRBV7-9,-,-
TGTGCCTGGACTTTTTTCAATGAGCAGTTCTTC,CAWTFFNEQFF,TRBJ2-1,TRBV30,few,-
TGTGCCAGCAGTCCCGACAGGAGCTCCTACGAGCAGTACTTC,CASSPDRSSYEQYF,TRBJ2-7,TRBV28,-,-
TGTGCCAGCAGCGGGAACAGGGTCAATGAGCAGTTCTTC,CASSGNRVNEQFF,TRBJ2-1,TRBV9,-,-
TGTGCCAGCAGCTTAGCCGGGACACCAGATACGCAGTATTTT,CASSLAGTPDTQYF,TRBJ2-3,TRBV7-9,-,-
TGTGCCAGCAGCGGCGGGACGTACCACAATGAGCAGTTCTTC,CASSGGTYHNEQFF,TRBJ2-1,TRBV2,-,-
TGTGCCAGCAGCCCCCAAACACGACTAGCAAGGGATGAGCAGTTCTTC,CASSPQTRLARDEQFF,TRBJ2-1,TRBV13,few,TRBD2
TGTGCCAGCAGCTCTTACCGGGGCGGAGCCCCGATTTACGAGCAGTACTTC,CASSSYRGGAPIYEQYF,TRBJ2-7,TRBV7-9,-,-
TGTGCCAGCAGCAAAGGGAGTAGTTCTGAGACCCAGTACTTC,CASSKGSSSETQYF,TRBJ2-5,TRBV21-1,-,-
TGTGCCACCAGCAGAGCAGGGTTTGAAGCTTTCTTT,CATSRAGFEAFF,TRBJ1-1,TRBV15,-,-
TGTGCCAGCAGCTTAAAAGACAGCTCCTACAATGAGCAGTTCTTC,CASSLKDSSYNEQFF,TRBJ2-1,TRBV7-6,-,-
TGTGCCTGGATTCCCCCGGGACTAGCGGAGCGAGTTCCCTACGAGCAGTACTTC,CAWIPPGLAERVPYEQYF,TRBJ2-7,TRBV30,-,TRBD2